This T cell receptor (beta chain) was recorded in a study of blood T cell repertoires in COVID-19. The wider study: Nucleic acid was either cDNA or gDNA, and it came from T cells, B-cell-depleted T cells, or PBMCs.

Method: immunoSEQ multiplex PCR; TCRdb's copy keeps in-frame clones and lacks some. The repertoire holds tens of thousands of clones, with 80% to 90% as singletons. Trimming removed 3 bases from V and 9 bases from J; junction bases left unmatched: 12. This CDR3 contains 16 residues. The germline gives CDR1 SGHTS, CDR2 YDEGEE. The sequence was collected from a woman in her seventies with acute or convalescent COVID-19. The chain joins TRBV5-8 to TRBJ1-6; TRBD1 agrees at 7 bases. The sample taken for sequencing was peripheral blood. This CDR3 is CASSWKPGQPTSPLHF. The CDR3 DNA follows: TGTGCCAGCAGCTGGAAACCGGGACAGCCAACTTCACCCCTCCACTTT.